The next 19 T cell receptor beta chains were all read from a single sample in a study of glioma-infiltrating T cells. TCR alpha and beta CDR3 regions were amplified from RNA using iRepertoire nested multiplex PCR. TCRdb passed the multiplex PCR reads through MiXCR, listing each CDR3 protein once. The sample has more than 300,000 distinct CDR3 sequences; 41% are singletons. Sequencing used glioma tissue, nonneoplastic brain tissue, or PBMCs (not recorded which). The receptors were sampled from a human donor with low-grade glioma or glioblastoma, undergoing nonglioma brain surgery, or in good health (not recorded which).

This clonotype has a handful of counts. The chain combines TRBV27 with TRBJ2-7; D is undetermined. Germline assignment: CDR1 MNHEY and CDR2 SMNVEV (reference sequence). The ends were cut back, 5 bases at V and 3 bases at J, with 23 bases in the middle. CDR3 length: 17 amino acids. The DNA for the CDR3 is TGTGCCAGCAGTCCCGACCGTAGCCACCTCTCGGGCTACGAGCAGTACTTC. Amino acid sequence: CASSPDRSHLSGYEQYF.

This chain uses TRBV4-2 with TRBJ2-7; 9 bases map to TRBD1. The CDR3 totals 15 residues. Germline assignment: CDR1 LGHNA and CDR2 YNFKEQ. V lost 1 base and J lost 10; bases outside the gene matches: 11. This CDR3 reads CASSQVSPSGQGQYF. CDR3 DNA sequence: TGTGCCAGCAGCCAAGTAAGTCCTTCGGGACAGGGCCAGTACTTC.

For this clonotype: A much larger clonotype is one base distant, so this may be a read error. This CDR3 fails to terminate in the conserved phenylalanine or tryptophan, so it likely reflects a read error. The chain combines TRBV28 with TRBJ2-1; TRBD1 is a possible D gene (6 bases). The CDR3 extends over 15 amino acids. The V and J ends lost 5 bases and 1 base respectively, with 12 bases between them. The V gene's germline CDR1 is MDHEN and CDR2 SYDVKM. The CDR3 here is CASSTRTDSYNEQFS. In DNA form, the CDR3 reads TGTGCCAGCAGTACCCGGACAGATTCCTACAATGAGCAGTTCTCC.

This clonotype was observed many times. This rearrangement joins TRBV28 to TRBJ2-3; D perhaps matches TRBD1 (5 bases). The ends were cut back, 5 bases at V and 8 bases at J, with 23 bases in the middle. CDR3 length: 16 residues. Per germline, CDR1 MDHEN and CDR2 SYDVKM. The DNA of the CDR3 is TGTGCCAGCAGTCTACAGCAGGGCTCGCTGGGCGGTACGCAGTATTTT. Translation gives CASSLQQGSLGGTQYF.

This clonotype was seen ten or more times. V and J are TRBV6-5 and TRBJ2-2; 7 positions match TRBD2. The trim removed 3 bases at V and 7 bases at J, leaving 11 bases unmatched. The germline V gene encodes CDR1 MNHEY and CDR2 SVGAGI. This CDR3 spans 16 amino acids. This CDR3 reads CASSYSREGSIGELFF. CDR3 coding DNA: TGTGCCAGCAGTTATAGCAGGGAGGGTTCGATCGGGGAGCTGTTTTTT.

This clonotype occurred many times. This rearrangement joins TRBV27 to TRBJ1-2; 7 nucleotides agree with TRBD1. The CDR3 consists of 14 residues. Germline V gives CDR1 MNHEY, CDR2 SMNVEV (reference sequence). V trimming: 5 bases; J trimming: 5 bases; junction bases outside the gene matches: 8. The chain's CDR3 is CASSTYRGRYGYTF. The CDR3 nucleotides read TGTGCCAGCAGTACGTACAGGGGTCGGTATGGCTACACCTTC.

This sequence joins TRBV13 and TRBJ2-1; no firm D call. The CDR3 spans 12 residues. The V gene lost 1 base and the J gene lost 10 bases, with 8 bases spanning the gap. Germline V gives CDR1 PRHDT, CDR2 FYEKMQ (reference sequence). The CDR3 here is CASSLVGYEQFF. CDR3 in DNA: TGTGCCAGCAGCTTAGTGGGTTACGAGCAGTTCTTC.

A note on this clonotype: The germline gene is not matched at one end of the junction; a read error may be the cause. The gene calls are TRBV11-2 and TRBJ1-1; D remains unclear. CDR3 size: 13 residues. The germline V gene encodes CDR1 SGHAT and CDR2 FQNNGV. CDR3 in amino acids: CASSLEESTKAFF. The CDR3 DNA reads TGTGCCAGCAGCTTAGAGGAGAGCACTAAAGCTTTCTTT.

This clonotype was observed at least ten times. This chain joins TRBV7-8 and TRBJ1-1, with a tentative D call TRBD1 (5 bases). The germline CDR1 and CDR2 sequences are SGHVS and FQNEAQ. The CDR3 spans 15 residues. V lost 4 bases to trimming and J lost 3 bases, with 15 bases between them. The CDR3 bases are TGTGCCAGCAGCTCCCGGACGGGAGGGGACACTGAAGCTTTCTTT. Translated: CASSSRTGGDTEAFF.

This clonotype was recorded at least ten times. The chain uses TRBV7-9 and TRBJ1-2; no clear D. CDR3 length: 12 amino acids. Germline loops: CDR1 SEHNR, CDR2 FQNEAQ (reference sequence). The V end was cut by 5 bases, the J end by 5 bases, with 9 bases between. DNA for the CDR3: TGTGCCAGCAGCCTGGACGAATATGGCTACACCTTC. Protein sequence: CASSLDEYGYTF. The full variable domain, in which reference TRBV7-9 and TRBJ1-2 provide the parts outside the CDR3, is DTGVSQNPRHKITKRGQNVTFRCDPISEHNRLYWYRQTLGQGPEFLTYFQNEAQLEKSRLLSDRFSAERPKGSFSTLEIQRTEQGDSAMYLCASSLDEYGYTFGSGTRLTVV.

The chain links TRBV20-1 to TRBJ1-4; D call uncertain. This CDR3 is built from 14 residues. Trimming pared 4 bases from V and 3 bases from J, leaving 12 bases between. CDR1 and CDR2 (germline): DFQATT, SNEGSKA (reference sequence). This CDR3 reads CSAIRGWPNEKLFF. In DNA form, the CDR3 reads TGCAGTGCTATTCGAGGGTGGCCTAATGAAAAACTGTTTTTT.

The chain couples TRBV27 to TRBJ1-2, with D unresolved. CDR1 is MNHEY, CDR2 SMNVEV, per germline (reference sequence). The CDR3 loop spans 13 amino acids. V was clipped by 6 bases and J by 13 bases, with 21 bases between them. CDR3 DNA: TGTGCCAGCAGCAATTTTGCCCAGAATGGCCGCACCTTC. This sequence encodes CASSNFAQNGRTF.

The CDR3 here is CASSAVGSYEQYF. The CDR3 DNA reads as TGTGCCAGCAGCGCCGTAGGCTCCTACGAGCAGTACTTC. The V call is TRBV7-3, the J call TRBJ2-7; D gene uncertain. This CDR3 contains 13 residues. CDR1 is SGHTA, CDR2 FQGTGA, per germline. Trimming stripped 5 bases from V and 0 bases from J, with 8 bases between.

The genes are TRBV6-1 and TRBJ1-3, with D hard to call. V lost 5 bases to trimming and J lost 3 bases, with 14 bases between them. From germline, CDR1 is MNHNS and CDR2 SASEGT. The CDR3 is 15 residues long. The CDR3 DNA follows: TGTGCCAGCAGTATGTACGAAGCGGGTGGAAACACCATATATTTT. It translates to CASSMYEAGGNTIYF.

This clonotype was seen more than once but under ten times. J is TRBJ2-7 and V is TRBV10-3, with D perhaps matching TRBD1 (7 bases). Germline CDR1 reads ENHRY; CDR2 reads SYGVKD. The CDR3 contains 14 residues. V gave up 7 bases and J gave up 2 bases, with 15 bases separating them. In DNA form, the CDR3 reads TGTGCCATCAAGGCGGGACAGCGTGCCTACGAGCAGTACTTC. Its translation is CAIKAGQRAYEQYF.

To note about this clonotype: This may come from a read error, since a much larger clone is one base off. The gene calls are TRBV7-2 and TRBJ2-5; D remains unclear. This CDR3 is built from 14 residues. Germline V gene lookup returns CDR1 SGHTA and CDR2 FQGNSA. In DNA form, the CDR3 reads TGTGCCAGCAGCTTAGGACGCAGACAAGAGACCCGGTACTTC. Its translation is CASSLGRRQETRYF.

The CDR3, as DNA: TGTGCCACCCCCGGGAAGGGGTTGGGCAACTATGGCTACACCTTC. This encodes CATPGKGLGNYGYTF. V gene TRBV6-2 or TRBV6-3 combines with J gene TRBJ1-2, with D possibly matching TRBD1 (5 bases). V was clipped by 10 bases and J by 2 bases, with 20 bases between them. The CDR3 is made up of 15 amino acids. Per the germline V gene, CDR1 is MNHEY and CDR2 is SVGEGT.

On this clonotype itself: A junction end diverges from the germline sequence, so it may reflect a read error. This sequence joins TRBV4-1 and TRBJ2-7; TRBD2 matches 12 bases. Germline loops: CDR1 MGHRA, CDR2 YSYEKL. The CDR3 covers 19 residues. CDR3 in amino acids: CASRGVRTSGIGGSYEQYF. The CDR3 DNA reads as TGTGCCAGCAGGGGGGTGCGGACTAGCGGGATTGGTGGCTCCTACGAGCAGTACTTC.

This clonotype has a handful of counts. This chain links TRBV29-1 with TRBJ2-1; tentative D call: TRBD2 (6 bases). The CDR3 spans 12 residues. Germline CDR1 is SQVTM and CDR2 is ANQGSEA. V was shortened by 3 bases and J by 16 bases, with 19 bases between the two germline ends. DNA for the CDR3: TGCAGCGTTGATCCGTGGGGCGGGATTGGCTTCTTC. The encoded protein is CSVDPWGGIGFF.